This T cell receptor beta chain was observed in a study of cytomegalovirus exposure and HLA in healthy donors. While unrecorded immune exposures were likely, the donors were nominally healthy when sampled. The CDR3 is 18 residues long. In the PCR, 60 Vbeta and 13 Jbeta primers were used. The table came from immunoSEQ multiplex PCR; TCRdb's copy has only in-frame clones and leaves some out. The sample has roughly 150,000 clones; around 83% are singletons. The sequenced sample consisted of PBMCs. The chain carries TRBV12-1 and TRBJ1-2; no DNA check was done on the table's D call, TRBD1. TRBV12-1 is a known pseudogene. This clonotype originated in a male donor in good health and CMV-seropositive. CDR3 nucleotides: TGTGCCAGCAGATCGGCAGGCGGCGACAGGGCCACTAACTATGGCTACACCTTC. Protein sequence: CASRSAGGDRATNYGYTF.